This T cell receptor beta chain was found in a study of blood T cell repertoires in COVID-19. Sequencing was performed with immunoSEQ multiplex PCR; in TCRdb, only in-frame clones are kept and a portion is missing. The table records under 350,000 clones, approximately 90% of them present only once. The CDR3 length is 13 residues. The ends were cut back, 6 bases at V and 0 bases at J, with 6 bases in the middle. From germline, CDR1 is MNHEY and CDR2 SVGAGI. Sequencing was performed on peripheral blood. The receptor's source is a middle-aged man with acute or convalescent COVID-19. The chain recombines TRBV6-5 with TRBJ1-3; no firm D call. The CDR3 protein is CASREGSGNTIYF. In nucleotides, the CDR3 is TGTGCCAGCAGGGAGGGCTCTGGAAACACCATATATTTT.